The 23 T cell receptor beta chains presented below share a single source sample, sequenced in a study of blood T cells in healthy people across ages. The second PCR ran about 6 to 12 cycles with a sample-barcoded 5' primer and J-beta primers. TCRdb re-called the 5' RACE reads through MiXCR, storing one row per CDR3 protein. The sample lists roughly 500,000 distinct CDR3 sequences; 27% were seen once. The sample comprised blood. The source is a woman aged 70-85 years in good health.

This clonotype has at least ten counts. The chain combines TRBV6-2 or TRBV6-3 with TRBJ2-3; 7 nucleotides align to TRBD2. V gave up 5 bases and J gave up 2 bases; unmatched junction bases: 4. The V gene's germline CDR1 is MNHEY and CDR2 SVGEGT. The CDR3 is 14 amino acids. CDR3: CASSRTRNTDTQYF. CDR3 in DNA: TGTGCCAGCAGTCGGACTAGGAACACAGATACGCAGTATTTT.

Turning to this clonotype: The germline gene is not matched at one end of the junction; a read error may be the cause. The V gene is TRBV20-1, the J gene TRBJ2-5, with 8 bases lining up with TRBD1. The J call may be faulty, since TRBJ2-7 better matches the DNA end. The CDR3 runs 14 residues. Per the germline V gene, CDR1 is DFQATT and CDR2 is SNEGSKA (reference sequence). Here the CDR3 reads CSARGTGFSYEQYF. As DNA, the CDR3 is TGCAGTGCCAGAGGGACAGGCTTTTCCTACGAGCAGTACTTC.

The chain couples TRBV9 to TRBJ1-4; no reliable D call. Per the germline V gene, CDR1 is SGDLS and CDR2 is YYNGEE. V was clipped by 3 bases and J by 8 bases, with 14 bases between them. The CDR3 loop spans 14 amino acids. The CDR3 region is CASSGAPLGEKLFF. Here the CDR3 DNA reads TGTGCCAGCAGCGGTGCCCCTTTGGGGGAAAAACTGTTTTTT.

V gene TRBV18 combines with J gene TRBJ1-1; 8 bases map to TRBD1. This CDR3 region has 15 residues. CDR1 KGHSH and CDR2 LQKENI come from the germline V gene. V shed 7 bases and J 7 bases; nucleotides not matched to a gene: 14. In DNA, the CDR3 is TGTGCCAGCTTCAAAACAGGGGGGGCCAAGGGTGAAGCTTTCTTT. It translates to CASFKTGGAKGEAFF. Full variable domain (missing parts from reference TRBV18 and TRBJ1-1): NAGVMQNPRHLVRRRGQEARLRCSPMKGHSHVYWYRQLPEEGLKFMVYLQKENIIDESGMPKERFSAEFPKEGPSILRIQQVVRGDSAAYFCASFKTGGAKGEAFFGQGTRLTVV.

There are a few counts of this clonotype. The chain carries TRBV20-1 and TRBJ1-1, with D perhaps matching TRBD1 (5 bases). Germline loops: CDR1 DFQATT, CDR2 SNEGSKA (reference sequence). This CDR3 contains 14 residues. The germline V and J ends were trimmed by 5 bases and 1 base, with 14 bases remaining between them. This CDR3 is CSASDGGANTEAFF. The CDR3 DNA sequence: TGCAGTGCTTCAGATGGAGGGGCGAACACTGAAGCTTTCTTT.

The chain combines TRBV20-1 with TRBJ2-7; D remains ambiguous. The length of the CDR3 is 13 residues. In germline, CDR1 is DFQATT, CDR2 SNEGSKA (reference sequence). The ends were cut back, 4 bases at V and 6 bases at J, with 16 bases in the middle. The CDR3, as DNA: TGCAGTGCTACCGGCTATTTGGGTGGCGAGCAGTACTTC. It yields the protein CSATGYLGGEQYF.

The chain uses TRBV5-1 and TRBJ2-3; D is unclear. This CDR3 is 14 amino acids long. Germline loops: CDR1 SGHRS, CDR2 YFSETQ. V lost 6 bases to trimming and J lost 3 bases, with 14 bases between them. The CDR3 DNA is TGCGCCAGCAAGTTTGGACCTCATACAGATACGCAGTATTTT. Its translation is CASKFGPHTDTQYF.

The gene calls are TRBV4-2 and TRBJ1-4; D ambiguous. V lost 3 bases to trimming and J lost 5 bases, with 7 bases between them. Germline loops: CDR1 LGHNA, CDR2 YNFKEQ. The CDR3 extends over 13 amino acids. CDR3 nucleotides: TGTGCCAGCAGCCAGGCCGAGAATGAAAAACTGTTTTTT. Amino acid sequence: CASSQAENEKLFF.

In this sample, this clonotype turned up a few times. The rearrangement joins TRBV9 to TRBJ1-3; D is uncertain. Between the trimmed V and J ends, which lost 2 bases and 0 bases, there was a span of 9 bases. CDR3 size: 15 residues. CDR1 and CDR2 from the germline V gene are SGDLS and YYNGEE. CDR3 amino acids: CASSVSSNSGNTIYF. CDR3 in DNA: TGTGCCAGCAGCGTTTCCAGCAACTCTGGAAACACCATATATTTT.

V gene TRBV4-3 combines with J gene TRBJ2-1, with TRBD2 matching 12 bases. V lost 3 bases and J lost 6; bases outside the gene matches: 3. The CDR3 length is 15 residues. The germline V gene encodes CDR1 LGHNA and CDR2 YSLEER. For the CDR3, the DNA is TGCGCCAGCAGCCATCTAGCGGGGGGGATCAATGAGCAGTTCTTC. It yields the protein CASSHLAGGINEQFF.

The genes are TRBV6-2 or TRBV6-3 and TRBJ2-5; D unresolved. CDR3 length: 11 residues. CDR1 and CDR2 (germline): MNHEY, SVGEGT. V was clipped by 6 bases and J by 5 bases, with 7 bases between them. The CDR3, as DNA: TGTGCCAGCAGGGAGCCGGAGACCCAGTACTTC. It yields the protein CASREPETQYF.

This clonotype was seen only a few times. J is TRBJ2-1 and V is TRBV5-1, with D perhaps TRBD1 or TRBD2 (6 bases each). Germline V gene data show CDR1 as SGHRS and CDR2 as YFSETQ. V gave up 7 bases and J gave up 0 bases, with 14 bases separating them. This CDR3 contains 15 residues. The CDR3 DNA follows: TGCGCCAGCGTCTCCGGGGGCAACTCCTACAATGAGCAGTTCTTC. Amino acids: CASVSGGNSYNEQFF.

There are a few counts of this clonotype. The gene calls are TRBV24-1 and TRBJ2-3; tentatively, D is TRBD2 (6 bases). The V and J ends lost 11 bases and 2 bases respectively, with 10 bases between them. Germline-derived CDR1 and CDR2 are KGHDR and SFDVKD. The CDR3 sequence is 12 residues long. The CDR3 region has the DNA TGTGCCAGCAGCGGGCCCACAGATACGCAGTATTTT. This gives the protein CASSGPTDTQYF.

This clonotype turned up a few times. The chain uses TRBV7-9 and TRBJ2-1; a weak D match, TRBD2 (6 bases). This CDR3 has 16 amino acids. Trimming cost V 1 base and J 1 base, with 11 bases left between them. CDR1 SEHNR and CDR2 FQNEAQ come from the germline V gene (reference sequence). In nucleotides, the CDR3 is TGTGCCAGCAGCTTAGGCGCCGGGACTTCCTACAATGAGCAGTTCTTC. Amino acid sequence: CASSLGAGTSYNEQFF. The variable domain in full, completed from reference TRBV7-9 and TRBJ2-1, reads DTGVSQNPRHKITKRGQNVTFRCDPISEHNRLYWYRQTLGQGPEFLTYFQNEAQLEKSRLLSDRFSAERPKGSFSTLEIQRTEQGDSAMYLCASSLGAGTSYNEQFFGPGTRLTVL.

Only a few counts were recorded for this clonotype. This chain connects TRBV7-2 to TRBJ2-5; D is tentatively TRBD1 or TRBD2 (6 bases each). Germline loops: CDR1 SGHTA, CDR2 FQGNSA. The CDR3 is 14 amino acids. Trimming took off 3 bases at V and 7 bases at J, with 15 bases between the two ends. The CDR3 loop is CASSLTTGARTQYF. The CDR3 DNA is TGTGCCAGCAGCTTGACCACGGGGGCGCGGACCCAGTACTTC.

CDR3 sequence reads: CSARAPKGTYEQYF. The CDR3 DNA follows: TGCAGTGCTAGAGCCCCGAAGGGAACCTACGAGCAGTACTTC. The J gene is TRBJ2-5, the V gene TRBV20-1, with D unclear. The better agreement between TRBJ2-7 and the DNA end casts doubt on the J call. The CDR3 runs 14 residues. Germline V gene lookup returns CDR1 DFQATT and CDR2 SNEGSKA (reference sequence).

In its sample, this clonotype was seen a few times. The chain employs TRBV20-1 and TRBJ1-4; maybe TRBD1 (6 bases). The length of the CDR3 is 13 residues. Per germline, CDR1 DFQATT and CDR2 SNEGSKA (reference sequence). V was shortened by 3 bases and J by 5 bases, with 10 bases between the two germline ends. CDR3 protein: CSASRTVNEKLFF. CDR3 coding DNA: TGCAGTGCTAGTAGGACAGTGAATGAAAAACTGTTTTTT.

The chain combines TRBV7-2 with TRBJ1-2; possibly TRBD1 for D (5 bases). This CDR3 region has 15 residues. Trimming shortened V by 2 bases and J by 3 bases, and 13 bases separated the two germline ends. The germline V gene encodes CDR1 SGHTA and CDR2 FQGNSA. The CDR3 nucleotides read TGTGCCAGCAGCTTAACGGGGCAGGACGACTATGGCTACACCTTC. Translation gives CASSLTGQDDYGYTF.

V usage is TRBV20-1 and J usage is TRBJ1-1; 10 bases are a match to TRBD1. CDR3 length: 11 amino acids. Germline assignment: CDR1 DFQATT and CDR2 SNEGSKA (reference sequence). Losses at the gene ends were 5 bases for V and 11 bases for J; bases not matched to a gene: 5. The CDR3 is CSALTGGKAFF. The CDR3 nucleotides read TGCAGTGCTCTGACAGGGGGCAAGGCTTTCTTT.

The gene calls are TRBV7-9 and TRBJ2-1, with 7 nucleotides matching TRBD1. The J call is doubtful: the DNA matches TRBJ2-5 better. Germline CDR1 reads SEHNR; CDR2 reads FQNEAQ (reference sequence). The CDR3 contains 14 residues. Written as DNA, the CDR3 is TGTGCCAGCAGCCCTAGACAGGGAACGAAGACCCAGTACTTC. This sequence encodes CASSPRQGTKTQYF.

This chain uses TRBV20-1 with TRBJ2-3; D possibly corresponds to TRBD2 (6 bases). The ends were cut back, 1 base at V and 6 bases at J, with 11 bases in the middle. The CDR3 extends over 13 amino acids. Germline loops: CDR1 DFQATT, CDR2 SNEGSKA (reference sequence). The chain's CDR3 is CSARGGERDTQYF. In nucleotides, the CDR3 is TGCAGTGCTAGAGGGGGGGAGAGGGATACGCAGTATTTT.

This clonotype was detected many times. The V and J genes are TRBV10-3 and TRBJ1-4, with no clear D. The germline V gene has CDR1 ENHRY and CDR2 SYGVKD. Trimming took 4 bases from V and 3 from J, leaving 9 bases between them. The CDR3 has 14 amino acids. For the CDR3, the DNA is TGTGCCATCAGTGCTGGCAGATCTAATGAAAAACTGTTTTTT. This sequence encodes CAISAGRSNEKLFF.

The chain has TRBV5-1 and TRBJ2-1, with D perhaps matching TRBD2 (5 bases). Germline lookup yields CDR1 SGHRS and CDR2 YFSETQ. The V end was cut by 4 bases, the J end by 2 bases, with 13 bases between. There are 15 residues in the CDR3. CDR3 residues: CASSPEGTTYNEQFF. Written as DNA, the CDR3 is TGCGCCAGCAGCCCAGAGGGTACGACCTACAATGAGCAGTTCTTC.